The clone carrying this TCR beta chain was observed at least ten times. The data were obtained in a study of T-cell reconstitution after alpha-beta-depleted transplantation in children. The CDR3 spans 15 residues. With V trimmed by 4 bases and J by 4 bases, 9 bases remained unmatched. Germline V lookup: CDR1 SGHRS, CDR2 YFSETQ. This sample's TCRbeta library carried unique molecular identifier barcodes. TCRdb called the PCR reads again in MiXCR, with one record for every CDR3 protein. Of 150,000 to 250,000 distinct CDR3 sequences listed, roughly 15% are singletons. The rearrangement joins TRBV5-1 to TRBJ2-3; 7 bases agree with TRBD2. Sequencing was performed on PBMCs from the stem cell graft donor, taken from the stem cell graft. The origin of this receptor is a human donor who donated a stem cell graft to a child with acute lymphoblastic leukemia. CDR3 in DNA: TGCGCCAGCAGCGGCCCCGGGAGGTTGCCAGATACGCAGTATTTT. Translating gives CASSGPGRLPDTQYF.